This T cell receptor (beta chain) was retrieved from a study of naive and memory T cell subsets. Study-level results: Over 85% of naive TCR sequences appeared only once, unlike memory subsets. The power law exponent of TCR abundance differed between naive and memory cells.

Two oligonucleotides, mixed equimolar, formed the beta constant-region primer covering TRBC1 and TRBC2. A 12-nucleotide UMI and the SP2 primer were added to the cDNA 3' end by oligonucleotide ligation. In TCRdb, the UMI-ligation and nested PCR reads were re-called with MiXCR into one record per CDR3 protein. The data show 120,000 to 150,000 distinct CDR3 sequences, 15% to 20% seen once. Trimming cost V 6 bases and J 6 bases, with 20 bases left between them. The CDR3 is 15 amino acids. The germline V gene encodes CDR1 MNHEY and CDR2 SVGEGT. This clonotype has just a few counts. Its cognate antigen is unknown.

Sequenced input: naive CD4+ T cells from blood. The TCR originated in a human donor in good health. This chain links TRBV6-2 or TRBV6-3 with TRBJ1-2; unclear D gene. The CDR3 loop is CASRSRVPMPHGYTF. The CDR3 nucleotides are TGTGCCAGCAGATCAAGGGTGCCAATGCCGCATGGCTACACCTTC.